One sample yielded the 10 T cell receptor beta chains listed below, sequenced in a study of T cell responses to AZD1222 COVID-19 vaccine. Repertoires were generated with immunoSEQ multiplex PCR, while TCRdb's copy carries only in-frame clones and drops some. This sample has 140,000 or so clones; roughly 84% occur once, and the top ten carry about 4.8%. The specimen comprised peripheral blood, sampled 28 days after the second AZD1222 dose. All receptors derive from an adult who received the AZD1222 COVID-19 vaccine.

The CDR3, as DNA: TGTGCCAGCAGCTTCGGACAGTCGAACACTGAAGCTTTCTTT. Translation: CASSFGQSNTEAFF. The chain recombines TRBV11-2 with TRBJ1-1, with D tentatively TRBD1 (6 bases). Trimming left V 3 bases short and J 1 base short, with 9 bases between. CDR1 SGHAT and CDR2 FQNNGV come from the germline V gene. CDR3 size: 14 residues.

The chain joins TRBV6-5 to TRBJ2-1; weak D call: TRBD1 (5 bases). In germline, CDR1 is MNHEY, CDR2 SVGAGI. V lost 8 bases and J 15 bases, leaving 14 bases between the germline ends. The CDR3 is 10 residues long. In DNA form, the CDR3 reads TGTGCCAGCGCCGTACAGGTGATGTTCTTC. Translated: CASAVQVMFF.

The chain links TRBV7-9 to TRBJ1-1, with TRBD1 as a possible D gene (6 bases). The CDR3 loop spans 15 amino acids. The V end lost 2 bases, the J end lost 3 bases, and 13 bases lay between the germline ends. Germline loops: CDR1 SEHNR, CDR2 FQNEAQ (reference sequence). The CDR3, as DNA: TGTGCCAGCAGCTTACCTACAGGGCTAGACACTGAAGCTTTCTTT. Protein product: CASSLPTGLDTEAFF.

This clone was counted once. The chain is built from TRBV6-1 and TRBJ1-4; 10 nucleotides agree with TRBD1. The CDR3 has 16 residues. The germline gives CDR1 MNHNS, CDR2 SASEGT. J was trimmed by 8 bases and V by 2 bases; bases with no gene match: 8. In DNA, the CDR3 is TGTGCCAGCAGTGAACATCTGGGGACAGGGGAAGAAAAACTGTTTTTT. This gives the protein CASSEHLGTGEEKLFF.

This clone was counted a single time. The chain employs TRBV7-6 and TRBJ1-2; no clear D. V lost 5 bases, J lost 4 bases, and 14 bases lay in between. This CDR3 spans 14 amino acids. Germline CDR1 reads SGHVS; CDR2 reads FNYEAQ. CDR3 nucleotides: TGTGCCAGCAGCCCCGGTAGCGGACCCTATGGCTACACCTTC. This sequence encodes CASSPGSGPYGYTF. The full variable domain, with the rest looked up from reference TRBV7-6 and TRBJ1-2, is GAGVSQSPRYKVTKRGQDVALRCDPISGHVSLYWYRQALGQGPEFLTYFNYEAQQDKSGLPNDRFSAERPEGSISTLTIQRTEQRDSAMYRCASSPGSGPYGYTFGSGTRLTVV.

The gene calls are TRBV15 and TRBJ2-1; D unresolved. The CDR3 consists of 12 residues. The V and J ends lost 5 bases and 10 bases respectively, with 12 bases between them. CDR1 LNHNV and CDR2 YYDKDF come from the germline V gene (reference sequence). CDR3 sequence reads: CATSSLTEEQFF. The CDR3 region has the DNA TGTGCCACCAGCTCACTCACCGAGGAGCAGTTCTTC.

The chain employs TRBV5-1 and TRBJ1-2; a weak D match, TRBD1 (6 bases). CDR3 length equals 14 residues. CDR1 and CDR2 (germline): SGHRS, YFSETQ. Trimming removed 1 base at V and 4 bases at J, with 11 bases between. DNA of the CDR3: TGCGCCAGCAGCTTGAGTACAGGGAGCTATGGCTACACCTTC. Amino acid sequence: CASSLSTGSYGYTF.

Only a few counts were recorded for this clone. The chain recombines TRBV7-9 with TRBJ2-3; D gene uncertain. CDR3 length: 13 residues. Trimming took 3 bases from V and 5 from J, leaving 9 bases between them. Germline CDR1 and CDR2: SEHNR and FQNEAQ (reference sequence). CDR3 sequence: CASSFPWGDTQYF. In nucleotides, the CDR3 is TGTGCCAGCAGCTTCCCCTGGGGAGATACGCAGTATTTT.

V is TRBV6-2 or TRBV6-3 and J is TRBJ2-4, with 8 positions matching TRBD2. This CDR3 is built from 15 residues. V was pared by 1 base and J by 8 bases, with 7 bases of the junction left unmatched. Per germline, CDR1 MNHEY and CDR2 SVGEGT. The CDR3 sequence: CASSYLREEGDIQYF. In nucleotides, the CDR3 is TGTGCCAGCAGTTACTTGCGGGAGGAAGGAGACATTCAGTACTTC.

This chain connects TRBV18 to TRBJ1-1, with 7 bases aligning to TRBD1. CDR1 is KGHSH, CDR2 LQKENI, per germline. V trimming: 6 bases; J trimming: 8 bases; junction bases outside the gene matches: 9. This CDR3 region has 13 residues. The CDR3 DNA follows: TGTGCCAGCTCGTCTCTCAGGGGGGAAGAAGCTTTCTTT. This codes for CASSSLRGEEAFF.